These T cell receptor beta chains were read from a single sample in a study of tumour-infiltrating T cells in Burkitt lymphoma. Here immunoSEQ multiplex PCR was the method, and the copy in TCRdb shows in-frame clones only, minus some. The table lists 14,000 or so clones, more than 60% of them singletons. Sequenced input: tumor tissue. All receptors derive from a human donor with diffuse large B-cell lymphoma. The CDR3 runs from the conserved cysteine through the conserved F or W. D genes are given only for firm matches. Size is stated for part of the rows, as once, few or many counts, or as a class when the clone is expanded.

v_gene	j_gene	d_gene	len	abundance	CDR3aa	CDR3nt
TRBV4-1	TRBJ2-7	TRBD1	14	medium-sized	CASSYPGQTYEQYF	TGCGCCAGCAGCTACCCGGGACAGACCTACGAGCAGTACTTC
TRBV11-3	TRBJ2-7	TRBD1	15	.	CASSLRSGGSYEQYF	TGTGCCAGCAGTCTCCGGTCAGGGGGCTCCTACGAGCAGTACTTC
TRBV11-3	TRBJ2-2	.	13	medium-sized	CASRDPIFRELFF	TGTGCCTCCAGGGACCCCATTTTCCGGGAGCTGTTTTTT
TRBV4-1	TRBJ1-1	.	14	.	CASSQGHINTEAFF	TGCGCCAGCAGCCAAGGACACATAAACACTGAAGCTTTCTTT
TRBV2	TRBJ2-3	TRBD2	16	medium-sized	CASSASGGRTADTQYF	TGTGCCAGCAGTGCTAGCGGGGGGAGGACAGCGGATACGCAGTATTTT
TRBV5-1	TRBJ2-7	.	14	.	CASSPEGRGYEQYF	TGCGCCAGCAGCCCGGAGGGGAGAGGCTACGAGCAGTACTTC
TRBV5-6	TRBJ2-7	TRBD2	15	.	CASSYGLAGVWEQYF	TGTGCCAGCAGCTATGGACTAGCGGGAGTGTGGGAGCAGTACTTC
TRBV2	TRBJ2-7	.	19	.	CASSGSFSRVGQLSYEQYF	TGTGCCAGCAGTGGAAGTTTCTCTCGGGTCGGACAGCTCTCCTACGAGCAGTACTTC
TRBV18	TRBJ2-5	TRBD2	15	.	CASSRTSGRLGTQYF	TGTGCCAGCTCTCGGACTAGCGGGAGGTTAGGGACCCAGTACTTC
TRBV2	TRBJ2-7	TRBD2	18	.	CASSEALYASGREGEQYF	TGTGCCAGCAGTGAAGCGCTATACGCTAGCGGGAGGGAAGGAGAGCAGTACTTC
TRBV30	TRBJ1-5	TRBD1	13	.	CAWSGQGAQPQHF	TGTGCCTGGAGTGGACAGGGGGCTCAGCCCCAGCATTTT
TRBV5-3	TRBJ1-1	.	18	.	CARSLDTPHKDLNTEAFF	TGTGCCAGAAGCTTGGATACCCCCCACAAGGATTTGAACACTGAAGCTTTCTTT
TRBV7-8	TRBJ2-4	.	13	.	CASSTATKNIQYF	TGTGCCAGCAGCACGGCAACCAAAAACATTCAGTACTTC
TRBV11-2	TRBJ2-1	TRBD2	15	few	CASSLRLAGGSEQFF	TGTGCCAGCAGCTTAAGACTAGCGGGGGGTTCTGAGCAGTTCTTC
TRBV6-1	TRBJ1-2	.	10	.	CASRYSGYTF	TGTGCCAGCAGGTACAGCGGCTACACCTTC
TRBV30	TRBJ2-2	TRBD2	15	.	CAWTPGTTNTGELFF	TGTGCCTGGACCCCCGGGACTACGAACACCGGGGAGCTGTTTTTT
TRBV2	TRBJ2-7	.	15	.	CASSDGPFEAAEQYF	TGTGCCAGCAGTGACGGCCCATTTGAGGCAGCCGAGCAGTACTTC
TRBV13	TRBJ1-5	TRBD1	17	.	CASSQSDRGYSNQPQHF	TGTGCCAGCAGCCAATCTGACAGGGGATATAGCAATCAGCCCCAGCATTTT
TRBV6-5	TRBJ2-1	.	16	.	CASSYSPHSPHNEQFF	TGTGCCAGCAGTTACTCTCCCCACAGTCCACACAATGAGCAGTTCTTC
TRBV9	TRBJ2-5	.	16	few	CASSYTSWVHQETQYF	TGTGCCAGCAGCTATACTTCCTGGGTACACCAAGAGACCCAGTACTTC
TRBV29-1	TRBJ2-4	TRBD1	15	.	CSVQGQGATTNIQYF	TGCAGCGTTCAAGGACAGGGGGCGACTACCAACATTCAGTACTTC
TRBV5-1	TRBJ2-5	.	13	once	CASSLGQGKTQYF	TGCGCCAGCAGCTTGGGGCAGGGAAAGACCCAGTACTTC
TRBV4-1	TRBJ2-7	TRBD1	15	large	CASSAPGQGVREQYF	TGCGCCAGCAGCGCCCCAGGGCAGGGGGTAAGGGAGCAGTACTTC
TRBV30	TRBJ2-1	.	12	.	CAWSVEATKQFF	TGTGCCTGGAGTGTAGAGGCGACCAAGCAGTTCTTC
TRBV5-6	TRBJ1-5	TRBD1	15	.	CASSPKGTGERSQHF	TGTGCCAGCAGCCCCAAAGGGACAGGGGAACGGTCCCAGCATTTT
TRBV27	TRBJ1-1	.	13	.	CASSFMENTEAFF	TGTGCCAGCAGTTTTATGGAGAACACTGAAGCTTTCTTT
TRBV15	TRBJ2-7	TRBD2	16	.	CATSRTSSGSSGEQYF	TGTGCCACCAGTCGAACCTCTAGCGGGAGTTCGGGAGAGCAGTACTTC
TRBV29-1	TRBJ2-6	.	14	.	CSVVGNSGANVLTF	TGCAGCGTTGTGGGCAACTCTGGGGCCAACGTCCTGACTTTC
TRBV29-1	TRBJ2-2	TRBD2	15	.	CSVEGLAGFTGEMFF	TGCAGCGTTGAAGGACTAGCGGGCTTCACCGGGGAGATGTTTTTT
TRBV23-1	TRBJ2-6	.	18	.	CASSQGGSTLPGANVLTF	TGCGCCAGCAGTCAAGGGGGCTCTACTCTCCCTGGGGCCAACGTCCTGACTTTC
TRBV12-2	TRBJ1-5	.	16	.	CASRHPLEVGNQPQHF	TGTGCAAGTCGCCACCCCTTGGAAGTAGGCAATCAGCCCCAGCATTTT
TRBV6-5	TRBJ2-7	TRBD2	15	.	CASSFGLAGLYEQYF	TGTGCCAGCAGTTTCGGACTAGCGGGGCTCTACGAGCAGTACTTC
TRBV6-5	TRBJ2-1	TRBD2	14	.	CASRGGSSYNEQFF	TGTGCCAGCCGGGGCGGGAGCTCCTACAATGAGCAGTTCTTC
TRBV5-1	TRBJ2-1	.	15	.	CASSLGASRNNEQFF	TGCGCCAGCAGCTTGGGAGCTAGCAGAAACAATGAGCAGTTCTTC
TRBV29-1	TRBJ2-2	.	13	.	CSVRTRWSGELFF	TGCAGCGTTAGGACGCGGTGGTCCGGGGAGCTGTTTTTT
TRBV4-2	TRBJ2-5	TRBD2	17	.	CASSQVSGVAGEETQYF	TGTGCCAGCAGCCAAGTTTCTGGGGTAGCGGGAGAAGAGACCCAGTACTTC
TRBV7-6	TRBJ2-1	TRBD2	12	few	CASSLTSSEQFF	TGTGCCAGCAGCCTGACTAGCTCTGAGCAGTTCTTC